This TCR beta chain stems from a study of blood T cell repertoires in COVID-19 (dated by TCRdb to about 2020). Notes on the research overall: Samples from collaborators originated in the United States, Italy and Spain and spanned both the acute and convalescent phases of COVID-19. The material from the prospective study consisted of cDNA or gDNA derived from T cells, B-cell-depleted T cells, or PBMCs. The dataset comprised deeply sampled blood TCRbeta repertoires from subjects exposed to, actively infected with, or recovered from COVID-19. The repertoires were released in a freely available public database meant as a resource for research on the immune response to SARS-CoV-2. Samples came from the ongoing ImmuneRACE study (first 160 participants) plus 1,254 subjects from 6 global collaborators. Sample metadata almost always included a de-identified subject ID, COVID-19 status, age in years and sex. Where available, HLA class I and class II types were obtained from metadata supplied by the sample provider rather than from assay-based typing. What the authors observed across the whole study: The amount of clinical and demographic metadata varied by source and participant and was provided uncurated.

Measured from the cysteine to the phenylalanine, the CDR3 is 17 residues long. Only the CDR3 DNA stays, 51 bases, in frame from base 1. V loses 5 bases at its end and J loses 1 base; junction bases beyond the gene matches: 10. From a lookup of the germline V gene, CDR1 and CDR2 are SGHAT and FQNNGV. TCRbeta CDR3 regions were amplified from genomic DNA by means of the immunoSEQ Assay, a bias-controlled multiplex PCR. Under the source paper's analysis protocol: The number of nucleated cells in each sample was estimated from the amplification of reference gene primers within the assay. To quantify the absolute abundance of each unique TCRbeta CDR3 rearrangement, sequence reads were collapsed and filtered. For each sample, productive Simpson clonality was calculated as the square root of Simpson's diversity index over productive rearrangements. TCRdb mirrors the immuneACCESS table, restricted to in-frame sequences. Some clones are absent from its copies; in checked studies, under half trace to an unresolved V gene, and the reason for the others is unknown. The V and J calls and the clone size are those of that table, but D and trimming were determined from the DNA. This sample gives tens of thousands of clones in total; roughly 90% of them show up just once. 2.7% of the sample is in the top ten clones.

One collaborating source in Seattle enrolled patients during active infection and followed them longitudinally through the course of disease. Collaborating institutions collected whole blood in K2EDTA tubes following their own protocols. For TCRbeta analysis, collaborator samples were shipped as frozen whole blood, as isolated PBMCs, or as DNA extracted from either sample type. In the case of this clone: What this receptor recognizes is not known. No per-base quality is available; no much larger clone lies one base away.

This TCR derives from a man aged 50 to 59 with COVID-19, enrolled during active disease. The chain was built from TRBV11-2 and TRBJ1-1; TRBD1 matches 10 bases in the middle. The sequenced material came from peripheral blood. CDR3 protein: CASSKKGQGTENTEAFF. The nucleotides are TGTGCCAGCAGCAAGAAGGGACAGGGGACGGAGAACACTGAAGCTTTCTTT.